Shown below are 5 T cell receptor beta chains from a single sample sequenced in a study of blood T cells in healthy people across ages. For the second PCR, which ran for roughly 6 to 12 cycles, a sample-barcoded 5' primer and a J-beta primer mix were used. Via MiXCR, TCRdb re-called the 5' RACE reads, giving one row per CDR3 protein. Of about 1.4 million distinct CDR3 sequences in the sample, around 59% were seen once. The sequenced sample was blood. These receptors all come from a man between 18 and 35 years old in good health.

The chain is built from TRBV7-9 and TRBJ2-5, with TRBD2 matching 8 bases. TRBJ2-7 explains the end of the DNA better; the J call may be wrong. This CDR3 comprises 15 residues. In germline, CDR1 is SEHNR, CDR2 FQNEAQ (reference sequence). The CDR3 here is CASSPMPSGPYEQYF. For the CDR3, the DNA is TGTGCCAGCAGCCCTATGCCTAGCGGGCCTTACGAGCAGTACTTC.

This chain uses TRBV2 with TRBJ2-6; D uncertain. V dropped 8 bases and J dropped 0 bases, with 8 bases sitting between them. Germline assignment: CDR1 SNHLY and CDR2 FYNNEI. This CDR3 is 14 amino acids long. The DNA for the CDR3 is TGTGCCAGCCCGGATAGCTCTGGGGCCAACGTCCTGACTTTC. Its protein product is CASPDSSGANVLTF.

The sample holds many counts of this clonotype. The chain has TRBV7-8 and TRBJ1-5; a possible D gene is TRBD1 (5 bases). Trimming took off 5 bases at V and 7 bases at J, with 12 bases between the two ends. Germline V CDR1 and CDR2: SGHVS, FQNEAQ. The CDR3 is 13 amino acids. The CDR3 DNA follows: TGTGCCAGCAGCCCCTCGGGGGGGCAGCCCCAGCATTTT. Its translation: CASSPSGGQPQHF.

This chain joins TRBV2 and TRBJ2-7, with D unclear. The CDR3 runs 12 residues. Trimming took 5 bases from V and 5 from J, leaving 10 bases between them. Germline lookup yields CDR1 SNHLY and CDR2 FYNNEI. This chain's CDR3 is CASSSVTHEQYF. CDR3 nucleotides: TGTGCCAGCAGTTCCGTTACGCACGAGCAGTACTTC. The full variable domain, its missing parts supplied by reference TRBV2 and TRBJ2-7, is EPEVTQTPSHQVTQMGQEVILRCVPISNHLYFYWYRQILGQKVEFLVSFYNNEISEKSEIFDDQFSVERPDGSNFTLKIRSTKLEDSAMYFCASSSVTHEQYFGPGTRLTVT.

The rearrangement joins TRBV7-2 to TRBJ2-1; 9 positions agree with TRBD1. The CDR3 totals 15 residues. Unmatched junction bases numbered 5, after V lost 4 bases and J lost 4 bases. Germline assignment: CDR1 SGHTA and CDR2 FQGNSA. CDR3 DNA: TGTGCCAGCAGCTCCACAGGGGGCCAATACAATGAGCAGTTCTTC. It specifies CASSSTGGQYNEQFF.